This T cell receptor (beta chain) was captured in a study of blood T cell repertoires in COVID-19 (dated by TCRdb to 2020 to 2022). In the study overall: Samples covering the acute and convalescent phases of COVID-19 were provided by collaborators in the United States, Italy and Spain. The prospective study material was composed of cDNA or gDNA derived from T cells, B-cell-depleted T cells, or PBMCs. The dataset comprised deeply sampled blood TCRbeta repertoires from subjects exposed to, actively infected with, or recovered from COVID-19. The repertoires were released in a freely available public database intended as a resource for research on the immune response to SARS-CoV-2. Samples came from the ongoing ImmuneRACE study (first 160 participants) plus 1,254 subjects from 6 global collaborators. The sample metadata nearly always contained a de-identified subject ID, COVID-19 status, age in years and sex. Where available, HLA class I and class II types were taken from metadata supplied by the sample provider and were not determined by assay-based typing.

Each collaborating institution followed its own protocols to collect whole blood in K2EDTA tubes. Collaborator samples were shipped for TCRbeta analysis as frozen whole blood, isolated PBMCs, or DNA extracted from either sample type. The CDR3 runs 12 residues from the cysteine to the phenylalanine. CDR3 DNA is the only sequence kept; it has 36 bases, read in frame from the first base. The V end loses 1 base and the J end loses 8 bases, and a stretch of 8 bases separates them. Looking up the germline V gene (reference sequence) yields CDR1 SGHAT and CDR2 FQDESV. TCRbeta CDR3 regions were amplified from genomic DNA by means of the immunoSEQ Assay, a bias-controlled multiplex PCR. In the authors' own workflow: Within the assay, amplification of reference gene primers was used to estimate how many nucleated cells each sample contained. To quantify the absolute abundance of each unique TCRbeta CDR3 rearrangement, sequence reads were collapsed and filtered. For each sample, productive Simpson clonality was calculated as the square root of Simpson's diversity index over productive rearrangements. Imported from immuneACCESS, the table was reduced by TCRdb to in-frame sequences with V and J called. These copies leave out some clones; in studies compared against another copy, an unresolved V gene accounts for under half, and the cause of the remainder is not known. From that table come the V and J calls and clone size; the DNA was used to work out D and trimming. A total of 240,000 or so clones appear in this sample, 86% of them only once. The top ten constitute approximately 6.2% of the sample.

With regard to this clone: Which antigen it targets is not known. No qualities accompany the bases; no much larger clone lies one base away.

Summary of the overall study and its limitations: How much clinical and demographic metadata was included differed by source and by participant, and the metadata was provided uncurated.

The receptor chain draws on TRBV11-1 and TRBJ1-2, with the D gene too uncertain to name. Specimen: peripheral blood. This clonotype was sampled from a man aged 55-75 years with acute or convalescent COVID-19. CDR3 region: CASSLDGEGYTF. The DNA sequence is as follows: TGTGCCAGCAGCTTAGACGGGGAAGGCTACACCTTC.